This is a list of T cell receptor beta chains from one sample in a study of identical twins. Each CDR3 protein gets one entry after TCRdb re-called the 5' RACE reads with MiXCR. The sample lists more than 650,000 distinct CDR3 sequences; 5.5% to 6.5% were seen once. The sample taken for sequencing was naive T cells sorted from blood. The receptors originated from a man in his late teens or twenties in good health. The CDR3 runs from the conserved cysteine through the conserved F or W. D genes are given only for firm matches. Clone sizes are given selectively: once, few, many, or a class where the clone is expanded.

j_gene | d_gene | abundance | v_gene | CDR3aa | CDR3nt
TRBJ2-7 | NA | NA | TRBV7-2 | CASSLGFGWNEQYF | TGTGCCAGCAGCTTAGGTTTCGGATGGAACGAGCAGTACTTC
TRBJ2-7 | TRBD2 | NA | TRBV16 | CASSQSPGSGRGYEQYF | TGTGCCAGCAGCCAATCCCCGGGGAGCGGGAGAGGCTACGAGCAGTACTTC
TRBJ2-6 | NA | NA | TRBV5-1 | CASSLPGAGSGANVLTF | TGCGCCAGCAGCTTGCCCGGGGCGGGCTCTGGGGCCAACGTCCTGACTTTC
TRBJ2-2 | TRBD2 | many | TRBV10-3 | CAIRGTSGNTGELFF | TGTGCCATCAGAGGGACTAGCGGAAACACCGGGGAGCTGTTTTTT
TRBJ2-1 | NA | many | TRBV7-2 | CASSQPDSLNEQFF | TGTGCCAGCAGCCAACCCGACAGCCTCAATGAGCAGTTCTTC
TRBJ1-2 | NA | NA | TRBV15 | CATSRGKGGDGYTF | TGTGCCACCAGCAGAGGCAAGGGAGGGGATGGCTACACCTTC
TRBJ2-1 | TRBD2 | few | TRBV24-1 | CATSDLPLLAGGRNEQFF | TGTGCCACCAGTGATTTGCCCCTACTAGCGGGAGGGAGGAATGAGCAGTTCTTC
TRBJ2-2 | NA | few | TRBV20-1 | CSARVGGFTGELFF | TGCAGTGCTAGAGTGGGCGGTTTCACCGGGGAGCTGTTTTTT
TRBJ2-6 | TRBD1 | NA | TRBV20-1 | CSARNYRGAKSVSGANVLTF | TGCAGTGCTAGAAACTACAGGGGGGCCAAAAGTGTATCTGGGGCCAACGTCCTGACTTTC
TRBJ1-4 | TRBD1 | many | TRBV5-1 | CASSIGQGYEKLFF | TGCGCCAGCAGCATAGGACAGGGATATGAAAAACTGTTTTTT
TRBJ1-1 | NA | NA | TRBV7-9 | CASSSAREAFF | TGTGCCAGCAGCTCGGCTAGAGAAGCTTTCTTT
TRBJ1-5 | NA | few | TRBV2 | CASSENSASGQPQHF | TGTGCCAGCAGTGAAAACAGTGCCAGTGGTCAGCCCCAGCATTTT
TRBJ2-2 | NA | many | TRBV10-3 | CAISESRLGGTGELFF | TGTGCCATCAGTGAGTCCCGGCTAGGAGGCACCGGGGAGCTGTTTTTT
TRBJ2-2 | NA | many | TRBV10-3 | CAISESWLNTGELFF | TGTGCCATCAGTGAGTCCTGGTTGAACACCGGGGAGCTGTTTTTT
TRBJ1-2 | NA | few | TRBV4-1 | CASSPIFRDKGHYGYTF | TGCGCCAGCAGCCCAATTTTCCGGGACAAAGGTCACTATGGCTACACCTTC
TRBJ2-1 | NA | few | TRBV5-5 | CASSIGVNEQFF | TGTGCCAGCAGTATCGGGGTCAATGAGCAGTTCTTC
TRBJ2-1 | TRBD2 | few | TRBV5-1 | CASSLRPGGPSYNEQFF | TGCGCCAGCAGCCTGAGACCGGGAGGGCCCTCCTACAATGAGCAGTTCTTC
TRBJ2-7 | NA | few | TRBV6-2/TRBV6-3 | CASRTEGGRAYEQYF | TGTGCCAGCAGAACCGAGGGTGGCAGAGCCTACGAGCAGTACTTC
TRBJ1-1 | NA | NA | TRBV30 | CAWAAGGRTEAFF | TGTGCCTGGGCCGCGGGGGGACGGACTGAAGCTTTCTTT
TRBJ2-3 | NA | NA | TRBV24-1 | CATAPRDGLANTQYF | TGTGCCACCGCCCCGAGGGACGGCCTCGCGAATACGCAGTATTTT
TRBJ2-5 | NA | few | TRBV3-1 | CASSQGRRSETQYF | TGTGCCAGCAGCCAGGGACGGCGCAGCGAGACCCAGTACTTC
TRBJ2-1 | NA | NA | TRBV11-1 | CASSHKQPKDRGTYNEQFF | TGTGCCAGCAGCCATAAACAACCCAAGGACAGAGGAACTTACAATGAGCAGTTCTTC
TRBJ2-2 | TRBD2 | NA | TRBV30 | CACPKAGLAPTGELFF | TGTGCCTGCCCCAAAGCGGGACTAGCGCCCACCGGGGAGCTGTTTTTT
TRBJ1-5 | NA | few | TRBV27 | CASSPANSNQPQHF | TGTGCCAGCAGTCCGGCAAATAGCAATCAGCCCCAGCATTTT
TRBJ1-6 | NA | many | TRBV20-1 | CSAKGRNSPLHF | TGCAGTGCAAAGGGGCGGAATTCACCCCTCCACTTT
TRBJ2-1 | TRBD2 | few | TRBV20-1 | CSARGASGRREQFF | TGCAGTGCTAGAGGGGCTAGCGGGAGGAGGGAGCAGTTCTTC
TRBJ2-2 | NA | NA | TRBV28 | CASSLISASAMTGELFF | TGTGCCAGCAGTTTAATCTCGGCGTCAGCGATGACCGGGGAGCTGTTTTTT
TRBJ1-4 | NA | NA | TRBV19 | CASSVSGTWHEKLFF | TGTGCCAGTAGTGTTTCCGGGACTTGGCATGAAAAACTGTTTTTT
TRBJ2-5 | NA | NA | TRBV12-3/TRBV12-4 | CASTPNRGGETQYF | TGTGCCAGCACCCCGAACCGGGGTGGGGAGACCCAGTACTTC